This TCR beta chain was obtained from a study of T cell responses to AZD1222 COVID-19 vaccine. The study's findings and limits: Researchers report vaccine-associated CD4 TCRs spanning spike, with dominance at 160-218 and 743-854. Baseline serology detected seropositivity in only six AZD1222 recipients. The donor group comprised mostly white British people and more females; the analysis possibly underestimated clonal diversity.

Libraries were prepared by immunoSEQ multiplex PCR; TCRdb keeps only in-frame clonotypes and omits some of them. The table lists around 70,000 clones, around 80% of them singletons, with roughly 12% in the top ten. A note on this clone: What it binds is not known.

V was trimmed by 2 bases and J by 5 bases, leaving 6 bases between them. Per germline, CDR1 SNHLY and CDR2 FYNNEI. The CDR3 sequence is 12 residues long. The specimen comprised peripheral blood, sampled on day 0 of AZD1222 vaccination. The chain combines TRBV2 with TRBJ2-5; no reliable D call. The receptor comes from an adult in good health. CDR3 coding DNA: TGTGCCAGCAGTGAAATTCTCGAGACCCAGTACTTC. Its protein is CASSEILETQYF.